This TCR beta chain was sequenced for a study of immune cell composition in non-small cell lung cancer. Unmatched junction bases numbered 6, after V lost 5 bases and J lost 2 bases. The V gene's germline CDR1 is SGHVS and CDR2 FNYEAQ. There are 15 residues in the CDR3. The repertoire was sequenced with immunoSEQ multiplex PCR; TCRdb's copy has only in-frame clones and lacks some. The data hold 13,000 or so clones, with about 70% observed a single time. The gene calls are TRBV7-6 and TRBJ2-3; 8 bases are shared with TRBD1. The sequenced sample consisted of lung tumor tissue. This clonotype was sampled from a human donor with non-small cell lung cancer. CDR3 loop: CASSPGTGDTDTQYF. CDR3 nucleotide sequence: TGTGCCAGCAGCCCCGGGACAGGAGACACAGATACGCAGTATTTT. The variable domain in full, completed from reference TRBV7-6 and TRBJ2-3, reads GAGVSQSPRYKVTKRGQDVALRCDPISGHVSLYWYRQALGQGPEFLTYFNYEAQQDKSGLPNDRFSAERPEGSISTLTIQRTEQRDSAMYRCASSPGTGDTDTQYFGPGTRLTVL.